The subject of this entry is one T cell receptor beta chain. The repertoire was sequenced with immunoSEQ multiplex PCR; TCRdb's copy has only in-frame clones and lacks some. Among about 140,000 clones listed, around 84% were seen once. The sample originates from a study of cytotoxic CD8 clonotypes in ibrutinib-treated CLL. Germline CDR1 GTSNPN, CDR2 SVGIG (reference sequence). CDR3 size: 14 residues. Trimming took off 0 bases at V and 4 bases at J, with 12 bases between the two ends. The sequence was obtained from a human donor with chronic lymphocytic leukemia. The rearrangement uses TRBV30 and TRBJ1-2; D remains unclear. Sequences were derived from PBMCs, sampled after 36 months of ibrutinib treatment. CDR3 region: CAWSVLYSRYGYTF. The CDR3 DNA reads TGTGCCTGGAGTGTACTTTACAGTCGCTATGGCTACACCTTC.